These 27 T cell receptor beta chains share one sample of origin, sequenced in a study of regulatory T cells in long-lasting Graves disease. Described time point: persistent/refractory GD, antithyroid drugs over 5 years with positive TRAb. The TCR library was made from RNA extracted from PBMCs. Building of the TCR beta libraries involved iRepertoire HTBI primers and Arm-PCR of CDR3 regions. In TCRdb, the multiplex PCR reads were re-called with MiXCR into one record per CDR3 protein. The sample consists of about 430,000 distinct CDR3 sequences, approximately 22% of them appearing once. This material consisted of peripheral blood mononuclear cells (PBMCs), taken when the disease was refractory, from a patient treated with antithyroid drugs. Source of these receptors: a female donor with Graves disease.

This clonotype was seen repeatedly, ten times or more. V and J are TRBV6-5 and TRBJ2-7, with TRBD1 matching over 10 bases. J lost 3 bases, V lost 4 bases, and 6 bases had no gene match. Germline CDR1 reads MNHEY; CDR2 reads SVGAGI. CDR3 length: 15 amino acids. The CDR3 loop reads CASSLPGQGIYEQYF. In DNA form, the CDR3 reads TGTGCCAGCAGTTTACCGGGACAGGGGATCTACGAGCAGTACTTC.

This clonotype was seen a few times. J is TRBJ2-7 and V is TRBV7-9; D is undetermined. Looked up from germline, CDR1 is SEHNR and CDR2 is FQNEAQ (reference sequence). This CDR3 is built from 13 residues. With 4 bases removed from V and 1 base from J, the gap between germline ends came to 8 bases. The CDR3 is CASSSQISYEQYF. The CDR3, as DNA: TGTGCCAGCAGCTCCCAGATTTCCTACGAGCAGTACTTC.

This clonotype has a handful of counts. This chain connects TRBV20-1 to TRBJ2-7; 12 bases are a match to TRBD1. The V gene's germline CDR1 is DFQATT and CDR2 SNEGSKA (reference sequence). This CDR3 has 14 residues. V dropped 6 bases and J dropped 3; count of bases not matched to a gene: 6. The DNA for the CDR3 is TGCAGTGCCAAAAGGGACAGGGGGCTCTACGAGCAGTACTTC. Amino acid sequence: CSAKRDRGLYEQYF.

This clonotype was detected only a few times. The rearrangement uses TRBV5-1 and TRBJ2-2, with TRBD2 matching over 13 bases. Per germline, CDR1 SGHRS and CDR2 YFSETQ. Unmatched junction bases numbered 10, after V lost 2 bases and J lost 6 bases. The CDR3 covers 18 residues. CDR3 nucleotides: TGCGCCAGCAGCTTCGCCGGGACTAGCGGGAATACCCCCGGGGAGCTGTTTTTT. It encodes CASSFAGTSGNTPGELFF.

This clonotype has at least ten counts. The chain uses TRBV12-3 or TRBV12-4 and TRBJ2-7, with unresolved D. Trimming left V 5 bases short and J 0 bases short, with 11 bases between. The length of the CDR3 is 14 residues. This CDR3 is CASSPTHSSYEQYF. CDR3 sequence (DNA): TGTGCCAGCAGTCCTACACATAGCTCCTACGAGCAGTACTTC.

This chain uses TRBV19 with TRBJ2-2; 10 bases map to TRBD2. Germline CDR1 LNHDA, CDR2 SQIVND (reference sequence). There are 18 residues in the CDR3. Unmatched junction bases numbered 17, after V lost 8 bases and J lost 5 bases. The CDR3 DNA reads TGTGCCAGTGCAACAGGGAGGTTTCTAGCGGGAGATACCGGGGAGCTGTTTTTT. This gives the protein CASATGRFLAGDTGELFF.

The V and J genes are TRBV6-2 or TRBV6-3 and TRBJ2-5; unclear D gene. Trimming left V 4 bases short and J 2 bases short, with 17 bases between. The CDR3 extends over 16 amino acids. Looked up from germline, CDR1 is MNHEY and CDR2 is SVGEGT. The CDR3 sequence: CASSSIPRRIQETQYF. The CDR3, as DNA: TGTGCCAGCAGTTCCATACCCAGACGGATACAAGAGACCCAGTACTTC.

The CDR3 region is CASSPGVVGSDTQYF. CDR3 sequence (DNA): TGTGCCAGCAGCCCTGGCGTGGTTGGTTCAGATACGCAGTATTTT. The chain combines TRBV7-7 with TRBJ2-3, with D unresolved. CDR3 size: 15 residues. V lost 5 bases to trimming and J lost 4 bases, with 16 bases between them. CDR1 and CDR2 from the germline V gene are SSHAT and FNYEAQ (reference sequence).

This clonotype turned up a few times. The rearrangement joins TRBV6-1 to TRBJ2-1, with D perhaps matching TRBD1 (6 bases). Germline V lookup: CDR1 MNHNS, CDR2 SASEGT. This CDR3 is built from 13 residues. Trimming left V 6 bases short and J 9 bases short, with 15 bases between. Written as DNA, the CDR3 is TGTGCCAGCAGGGACAGCCTCAGGTCTGAGCAGTTCTTC. Amino acid sequence: CASRDSLRSEQFF.

The chain combines TRBV5-6 with TRBJ2-7; TRBD1 matches at 9 bases. This CDR3 has 17 residues. The germline V gene has CDR1 SGHDT and CDR2 YYEEEE. V lost 5 bases, J lost 6 bases, and 18 bases stayed unmatched. CDR3 nucleotide sequence: TGTGCCAGCAGTCGCGTCTTCCCCGACAGGGGGTATGGCGAGCAGTACTTC. Amino acid sequence: CASSRVFPDRGYGEQYF.

The chain carries TRBV7-9 and TRBJ2-1; D gene unclear. The V and J ends lost 3 bases and 5 bases respectively, with 5 bases between them. The CDR3 consists of 12 residues. Per germline, CDR1 SEHNR and CDR2 FQNEAQ (reference sequence). CDR3 residues: CASSFGDNEQFF. Written as DNA, the CDR3 is TGTGCCAGCAGCTTTGGCGACAATGAGCAGTTCTTC. Full variable domain (remainder filled in from reference TRBV7-9 and TRBJ2-1): DTGVSQNPRHKITKRGQNVTFRCDPISEHNRLYWYRQTLGQGPEFLTYFQNEAQLEKSRLLSDRFSAERPKGSFSTLEIQRTEQGDSAMYLCASSFGDNEQFFGPGTRLTVL.

This clonotype was picked up many times. The chain is built from TRBV27 and TRBJ2-7; no definite D call. From germline, CDR1 is MNHEY and CDR2 SMNVEV (reference sequence). Trimming took 2 bases from V and 0 from J, leaving 5 bases between them. The CDR3 loop spans 13 amino acids. The CDR3: CASSLRASYEQYF. The CDR3 region has the DNA TGTGCCAGCAGTTTACGTGCCTCCTACGAGCAGTACTTC.

This clonotype was counted at least ten times. The chain joins TRBV28 to TRBJ2-1, with 8 bases fitting TRBD2. The J segment lost 7 bases and the V segment lost 6 bases, leaving 5 bases of the junction unmatched. This CDR3 has 13 amino acids. Germline CDR1 MDHEN, CDR2 SYDVKM. The CDR3 loop is CASRPGGPNEQFF. The CDR3 DNA reads TGTGCCAGCAGACCGGGAGGGCCTAATGAGCAGTTCTTC.

CDR3 protein: CASRSTGGSYNEQFF. The DNA for the CDR3 is TGTGCCAGCAGATCCACAGGGGGGTCCTACAATGAGCAGTTCTTC. The genes are TRBV2 and TRBJ2-1, with 8 bases matching TRBD1. After removal of 6 bases from V and 1 base from J, the junction contained 5 bases not matched to a gene. Germline V CDR1 and CDR2: SNHLY, FYNNEI. This CDR3 region has 15 residues.

The table lists this clonotype with many counts. The gene calls are TRBV28 and TRBJ1-2; 8 nucleotides match TRBD1. With V trimmed by 4 bases and J by 4 bases, 14 bases remained unmatched. CDR3 length: 17 residues. The germline V gene has CDR1 MDHEN and CDR2 SYDVKM. The CDR3 bases are TGTGCCAGCAGTTCCGGGACAGGAAGAGTCGGGGGCTATGGCTACACCTTC. It yields the protein CASSSGTGRVGGYGYTF.

This clonotype has only a few counts. The V call is TRBV7-9, the J call TRBJ2-7, with TRBD1 matching 7 bases. Losses at the gene ends were 2 bases for V and 5 bases for J; bases not matched to a gene: 3. The CDR3 is 13 amino acids. Germline V gene sequence: CDR1 SEHNR, CDR2 FQNEAQ (reference sequence). The CDR3 sequence: CASSLTGDHEQYF. In DNA form, the CDR3 reads TGTGCCAGCAGCTTAACAGGGGACCACGAGCAGTACTTC.

This clonotype was seen a handful of times. J is TRBJ2-4 and V is TRBV11-2, with 10 positions matching TRBD1. Germline V gene lookup returns CDR1 SGHAT and CDR2 FQNNGV. CDR3 length: 15 amino acids. The V and J ends lost 4 bases and 6 bases, in that order; junction bases with no gene match: 6. CDR3 region: CASSSDRGGANIQYF. As DNA, the CDR3 is TGTGCCAGCAGCTCGGACAGGGGGGGGGCAAACATTCAGTACTTC.

The gene calls are TRBV27 and TRBJ1-5; no reliable D call. The V and J ends lost 0 bases and 0 bases respectively, with 12 bases between them. The CDR3 consists of 17 residues. The V gene's germline CDR1 is MNHEY and CDR2 SMNVEV (reference sequence). The CDR3 sequence is CASSLSMTPYSNQPQHF. The CDR3 DNA is TGTGCCAGCAGTTTATCGATGACACCTTATAGCAATCAGCCCCAGCATTTT.

Many counts were recorded for this clonotype. The chain uses TRBV2 and TRBJ2-2; 10 bases map to TRBD2. Looked up from germline, CDR1 is SNHLY and CDR2 is FYNNEI. V dropped 4 bases and J dropped 6; count of bases not matched to a gene: 8. The CDR3 has 16 residues. The CDR3 reads CASSVGLAEVSGELFF. The CDR3 coding sequence is TGTGCCAGCAGTGTAGGACTAGCGGAGGTGTCCGGGGAGCTGTTTTTT.

The sample holds many counts of this clonotype. The chain carries TRBV27 and TRBJ1-5, with 7 bases that match TRBD1. This CDR3 comprises 14 residues. After removal of 5 bases from V and 6 bases from J, the junction contained 7 bases not matched to a gene. Germline V lookup: CDR1 MNHEY, CDR2 SMNVEV (reference sequence). The CDR3 sequence is CASSPGTEPQPQHF. The CDR3 DNA sequence: TGTGCCAGCAGTCCTGGGACAGAGCCTCAGCCCCAGCATTTT.

V usage is TRBV28 and J usage is TRBJ2-3; TRBD2 matches at 15 bases. This CDR3 region has 15 residues. Germline CDR1 is MDHEN and CDR2 is SYDVKM. V shed 4 bases and J 4 bases; nucleotides not matched to a gene: 0. The CDR3 region has the DNA TGTGCCAGCAGTTGGACTAGCGGGAGGGCAGATACGCAGTATTTT. It yields the protein CASSWTSGRADTQYF.

The CDR3 reads CASSLERGRSQETQYF. In DNA, the CDR3 is TGCGCCAGCAGCTTGGAGAGGGGGCGAAGCCAAGAGACCCAGTACTTC. The V and J genes are TRBV5-1 and TRBJ2-5, with 7 bases lining up with TRBD1. There are 16 residues in the CDR3. Per germline, CDR1 SGHRS and CDR2 YFSETQ. After removal of 0 bases from V and 1 base from J, the junction contained 6 bases not matched to a gene.

This clonotype has only a few counts. The V and J genes are TRBV27 and TRBJ2-2; 9 positions match TRBD2. Germline V gives CDR1 MNHEY, CDR2 SMNVEV (reference sequence). Trimming took 5 bases from V and 7 from J; bases not matched to a gene: 8. CDR3 length: 15 residues. The CDR3 DNA reads TGTGCCAGCAGTCTAAAATATAGCGGGAGCGGGGAGCTGTTTTTT. Protein: CASSLKYSGSGELFF.

This clonotype was counted many times. V is TRBV11-2 and J is TRBJ1-1; a weak D match, TRBD1 (5 bases). The CDR3 runs to 15 residues. The germline gives CDR1 SGHAT, CDR2 FQNNGV. Trimming took off 6 bases at V and 4 bases at J, with 18 bases between the two ends. As DNA, the CDR3 is TGTGCCAGCAGTCAGATCACCGGGACGATCACTGAAGCTTTCTTT. Translating gives CASSQITGTITEAFF.

This clonotype was counted ten times or more. V gene TRBV19 combines with J gene TRBJ2-1; 11 bases map to TRBD2. Germline V gene data show CDR1 as LNHDA and CDR2 as SQIVND (reference sequence). V gave up 9 bases and J gave up 4 bases; unmatched junction bases: 8. The CDR3 totals 15 residues. The CDR3: CASSAGTSGYNEQFF. CDR3 nucleotides: TGTGCCAGCAGCGCTGGGACTAGCGGTTACAATGAGCAGTTCTTC.

This clonotype has only one observation. A read error is possible here, since a much larger clone lies one base away. The V call is TRBV3-1, the J call TRBJ1-2, with 8 bases matching TRBD1. The CDR3 totals 14 residues. The germline V gene encodes CDR1 LGHDT and CDR2 YNNKEL (reference sequence). For the CDR3, the DNA is TGTGCCAGCAGCCCGACAGGGGATGACTATGGCTGCACCTTC. Its translation: CASSPTGDDYGCTF.

In regard to this clonotype: Just one base apart from a much larger clone, this may be a read error. The chain has TRBV28 and TRBJ2-7; D is unclear. CDR1 and CDR2 from the germline V gene are MDHEN and SYDVKM. This CDR3 is built from 12 residues. V was clipped by 7 bases and J by 6 bases, with 13 bases between them. For the CDR3, the DNA is TGTGCCAGCAACCCGCAGGCTACCGAGCAGTACTTC. Translated, it gives CASNPQATEQYF.